Below, one T cell receptor (beta chain) is given with its context. This sample is part of a study of blood T cell repertoires in COVID-19. Across the whole study: Acute and convalescent COVID-19 specimens originated in the United States, Italy and Spain.

V lost 5 bases to trimming and J lost 3 bases, with 8 bases between them. The CDR3 covers 13 residues. Germline V gives CDR1 MDHEN, CDR2 SYDVKM. Original processing methods: Reference gene primer amplification yielded estimated nucleated cell counts. Produced via immunoSEQ multiplex PCR; TCRdb's table is partial and in-frame only. That table supplies the V and J calls and clone size; D and trimming were determined from the DNA. The table has around 140,000 clones, 70% to 90% seen once; the top ten hold 2% to 3%. The gene calls are TRBV28 and TRBJ1-5; a weak D match, TRBD1 (5 bases). This sequence was found in a human donor with acute or convalescent COVID-19. The donor label of this sample is uncertain. Sequenced input: peripheral blood. The CDR3 DNA reads as TGTGCCAGCAGTGTACAGGTCAATCAGCCCCAGCATTTT. Translating gives CASSVQVNQPQHF.